These T cell receptor beta chains were read from a single sample in a study of PD-L1 blockade in urothelial cancer. Some clones are missing from TCRdb's copy, which holds only in-frame ones; the method was immunoSEQ multiplex PCR. Among 40,000 to 60,000 clones, roughly 80% were seen once, and the ten largest hold approximately 8.2%. The sequencing here drew on PBMCs, taken around atezolizumab (anti-PD-L1) treatment. These receptors came from a man in his sixties or seventies with urothelial cancer. Each CDR3 is given with its conserved first and last residue. A D gene is named only where the DNA matches it firmly. Expanded clones get a size class; other rows say once, few or many, or leave the size out.

V: TRBV30; length: 14; D: TRBD1; J: TRBJ1-5; size: NA; CDR3: CAWAPGGMNQPQHF; DNA: TGTGCCTGGGCGCCAGGGGGAATGAATCAGCCCCAGCATTTT
V: TRBV5-1; length: 15; D: TRBD2; J: TRBJ2-1; size: once; CDR3: CASTGTSGRSSEQFF; DNA: TGCGCCAGTACCGGGACTAGCGGGAGGAGTAGTGAGCAGTTCTTC
V: TRBV4-1; length: 16; D: TRBD2; J: TRBJ2-7; size: many; CDR3: CASSQVKAGGAYEQYF; DNA: TGCGCCAGCAGCCAAGTAAAAGCGGGAGGGGCCTACGAGCAGTACTTC
V: TRBV5-1; length: 17; D: NA; J: TRBJ2-1; size: few; CDR3: CASSFSETSGVYNEQFF; DNA: TGCGCCAGCAGCTTTAGCGAGACGAGCGGAGTTTACAATGAGCAGTTCTTC
V: TRBV2; length: 14; D: NA; J: TRBJ2-5; size: NA; CDR3: CASSVFPFQETQYF; DNA: TGTGCCAGCAGTGTCTTTCCTTTCCAAGAGACCCAGTACTTC
V: TRBV9; length: 19; D: TRBD1; J: TRBJ1-3; size: NA; CDR3: CASSPYRDRDFYSGNTIYF; DNA: TGTGCCAGCAGCCCATACCGGGACAGGGATTTTTACTCTGGAAACACCATATATTTT
V: TRBV28; length: 14; D: NA; J: TRBJ2-7; size: few; CDR3: CASKENRVAYEQYF; DNA: TGTGCCAGCAAAGAGAACAGGGTTGCCTACGAGCAGTACTTC
V: TRBV19; length: 15; D: NA; J: TRBJ1-5; size: NA; CDR3: CASSATGPSNQPQHF; DNA: TGTGCCAGTAGCGCAACAGGACCAAGCAATCAGCCCCAGCATTTT
V: TRBV9; length: 15; D: TRBD1; J: TRBJ2-7; size: NA; CDR3: CASSVDGTGFDEQYF; DNA: TGTGCCAGCAGCGTAGACGGGACAGGGTTCGACGAGCAGTACTTC
V: TRBV5-4; length: 15; D: TRBD1; J: TRBJ1-1; size: NA; CDR3: CASSLRTGINTEAFF; DNA: TGTGCCAGCAGCTTGAGGACAGGGATCAACACTGAAGCTTTCTTT
V: TRBV2; length: 18; D: TRBD2; J: TRBJ2-3; size: NA; CDR3: CASRPLAGGEAHMGTQYF; DNA: TGTGCCTCTCGCCCGCTAGCGGGAGGAGAGGCACACATGGGTACGCAGTATTTT
V: TRBV5-1; length: 16; D: TRBD2; J: TRBJ2-1; size: NA; CDR3: CASSLVGSGTYNEQFF; DNA: TGCGCCAGCAGCTTGGTCGGTAGCGGGACCTACAATGAGCAGTTCTTC
V: TRBV2; length: 13; D: NA; J: TRBJ1-4; size: NA; CDR3: CASGGRVGEKLFF; DNA: TGTGCCAGCGGCGGGCGAGTCGGGGAAAAACTGTTTTTT
V: TRBV7-5; length: 18; D: NA; J: TRBJ2-1; size: NA; CDR3: CARSLQDSGTSGHNEQFF; DNA: TGTGCCAGAAGCTTACAGGACAGCGGGACTAGCGGTCACAATGAGCAGTTCTTC
V: TRBV5-1; length: 14; D: TRBD1; J: TRBJ2-2; size: NA; CDR3: CASGSGTGSGELFF; DNA: TGCGCCAGCGGAAGTGGGACAGGGTCCGGGGAGCTGTTTTTT
V: TRBV10-2; length: 14; D: TRBD1; J: TRBJ2-7; size: few; CDR3: CASSVDRESYEQYF; DNA: TGCGCCAGCAGCGTCGACAGGGAATCCTACGAGCAGTACTTC
V: TRBV27; length: 13; D: NA; J: TRBJ1-1; size: NA; CDR3: CASSRTANTEAFF; DNA: TGTGCCAGCAGCCGGACAGCGAACACTGAAGCTTTCTTT
V: TRBV5-1; length: 16; D: TRBD1; J: TRBJ2-2; size: NA; CDR3: CASSQIQGDGTGELFF; DNA: TGCGCCAGCAGCCAAATACAGGGGGATGGCACCGGGGAGCTGTTTTTT
V: TRBV7-2; length: 12; D: TRBD1; J: TRBJ1-2; size: NA; CDR3: CASSFQQGPIAF; DNA: TGTGCCAGCAGCTTCCAACAGGGGCCCATCGCCTTC
V: TRBV6-1; length: 15; D: NA; J: TRBJ2-5; size: once; CDR3: CASSEPTDPLETQYF; DNA: TGTGCCAGCAGTGAACCGACAGACCCTCTGGAGACCCAGTACTTC
V: TRBV2; length: 17; D: NA; J: TRBJ2-2; size: NA; CDR3: CASSQDSGTTNTGELFF; DNA: TGTGCCAGCAGTCAGGACAGCGGGACGACCAACACCGGGGAGCTGTTTTTT
V: TRBV29-1; length: 13; D: TRBD2; J: TRBJ2-7; size: few; CDR3: CSVMTSGGGEQYF; DNA: TGCAGCGTTATGACTAGCGGGGGCGGGGAGCAGTACTTC
V: TRBV5-8; length: 14; D: NA; J: TRBJ1-4; size: NA; CDR3: CASSLFQGVEKLFF; DNA: TGTGCCAGCAGCTTGTTCCAGGGCGTGGAAAAACTGTTTTTT
V: TRBV11-2; length: 13; D: NA; J: TRBJ2-7; size: NA; CDR3: CASSLGRQGGQYF; DNA: TGTGCCAGCAGCTTAGGGCGACAGGGAGGGCAGTACTTC
V: TRBV6-1; length: 14; D: NA; J: TRBJ2-7; size: NA; CDR3: CASSEVGGRDEQYF; DNA: TGTGCCAGCAGTGAAGTCGGGGGTAGGGACGAGCAGTACTTC
V: TRBV7-8; length: 16; D: TRBD1; J: TRBJ1-5; size: NA; CDR3: CASSPWTGVSNQPQHF; DNA: TGTGCCAGCAGCCCCTGGACAGGAGTTAGCAATCAGCCCCAGCATTTT
V: TRBV28; length: 13; D: TRBD2; J: TRBJ2-7; size: NA; CDR3: CGTRASGAYEQYF; DNA: TGTGGGACCCGGGCTAGCGGCGCCTACGAGCAGTACTTC
V: TRBV11-3; length: 14; D: NA; J: TRBJ2-5; size: NA; CDR3: CASSSTAYQETQYF; DNA: TGTGCCAGCAGCTCGACAGCATACCAAGAGACCCAGTACTTC
V: TRBV4-2; length: 16; D: NA; J: TRBJ2-2; size: few; CDR3: CASSQDRQGGTGELFF; DNA: TGTGCCAGCAGCCAAGATCGGCAGGGGGGCACCGGGGAGCTGTTTTTT
V: TRBV4-1; length: 18; D: NA; J: TRBJ2-2; size: NA; CDR3: CASSPREGGDANTGELFF; DNA: TGCGCCAGCAGCCCTAGGGAAGGGGGAGACGCGAACACCGGGGAGCTGTTTTTT
V: TRBV19; length: 11; D: NA; J: TRBJ2-5; size: NA; CDR3: CASSMGETQYF; DNA: TGTGCCAGTAGTATGGGCGAGACCCAGTACTTC
V: TRBV7-9; length: 14; D: TRBD1; J: TRBJ1-5; size: once; CDR3: CASSDRDRNQPQHF; DNA: TGTGCCAGCAGCGACCGGGACAGGAATCAGCCCCAGCATTTT
V: TRBV28; length: 18; D: NA; J: TRBJ2-7; size: NA; CDR3: CASSLLGSPGALVYEQYF; DNA: TGTGCCAGCAGTTTATTAGGGAGTCCGGGAGCTTTAGTTTACGAGCAGTACTTC
V: TRBV28; length: 15; D: TRBD1; J: TRBJ1-2; size: NA; CDR3: CASSTPGQLLWGYTF; DNA: TGTGCCAGCAGTACACCGGGACAGCTCCTATGGGGCTACACCTTC
V: TRBV7-9; length: 12; D: NA; J: TRBJ2-7; size: few; CDR3: CASSAVLREQYF; DNA: TGTGCCAGCAGCGCGGTCCTCCGCGAGCAGTACTTC
V: TRBV11-2; length: 15; D: TRBD2; J: TRBJ2-5; size: once; CDR3: CASSGTSAQGETQYF; DNA: TGTGCCAGCAGCGGGACTAGCGCTCAAGGGGAGACCCAGTACTTC
V: TRBV28; length: 12; D: TRBD1; J: TRBJ1-2; size: NA; CDR3: CASSLGQDGYTF; DNA: TGTGCCAGCAGCCTGGGACAGGATGGCTACACCTTC
V: TRBV5-1; length: 14; D: TRBD1; J: TRBJ2-5; size: NA; CDR3: CASSSDRVRETQYF; DNA: TGCGCCAGCAGCTCGGACAGGGTGCGAGAGACCCAGTACTTC
V: TRBV7-9; length: 18; D: TRBD1; J: TRBJ1-1; size: NA; CDR3: CASSQLGRDRGLNTEAFF; DNA: TGTGCCAGCAGCCAGTTAGGCCGGGACAGGGGGCTGAACACTGAAGCTTTCTTT
V: TRBV6-5; length: 15; D: NA; J: TRBJ1-2; size: NA; CDR3: CASSYGGRRDYGYTF; DNA: TGTGCCAGCAGTTACGGGGGCCGTAGGGACTATGGCTACACCTTC
V: TRBV7-9; length: 14; D: NA; J: TRBJ2-6; size: NA; CDR3: CASRASSGANVLTF; DNA: TGTGCCAGCAGAGCCTCCTCTGGGGCCAACGTCCTGACTTTC
V: TRBV28; length: 15; D: NA; J: TRBJ2-1; size: NA; CDR3: CASSLVLQGGVEQFF; DNA: TGTGCCAGCAGTTTAGTTCTCCAGGGAGGTGTCGAGCAGTTCTTC
V: TRBV2; length: 12; D: TRBD2; J: TRBJ2-1; size: NA; CDR3: CASSELAGEQFF; DNA: TGTGCCAGCAGTGAACTAGCGGGAGAGCAGTTCTTC
V: TRBV19; length: 13; D: NA; J: TRBJ1-5; size: NA; CDR3: CASCRDGNQPQHF; DNA: TGTGCCAGTTGCAGGGATGGCAATCAGCCCCAGCATTTT
V: TRBV2; length: 15; D: TRBD1; J: TRBJ1-2; size: NA; CDR3: CATSPGTGGNYGYTF; DNA: TGTGCCACCAGTCCCGGGACAGGGGGGAACTATGGCTACACCTTC
V: TRBV5-6; length: 12; D: TRBD1; J: TRBJ1-1; size: NA; CDR3: CASSKTGTEAFF; DNA: TGTGCCAGCAGCAAGACAGGGACTGAAGCTTTCTTT
V: TRBV27; length: 15; D: TRBD1; J: TRBJ1-2; size: once; CDR3: CASSLSVRGLDGYTF; DNA: TGTGCCAGCAGTTTATCCGTCAGGGGGTTAGATGGCTACACCTTC
V: TRBV7-8; length: 15; D: TRBD2; J: TRBJ2-3; size: NA; CDR3: CASSFPSGTFDTQYF; DNA: TGTGCCAGCAGCTTCCCTAGCGGGACGTTCGATACGCAGTATTTT